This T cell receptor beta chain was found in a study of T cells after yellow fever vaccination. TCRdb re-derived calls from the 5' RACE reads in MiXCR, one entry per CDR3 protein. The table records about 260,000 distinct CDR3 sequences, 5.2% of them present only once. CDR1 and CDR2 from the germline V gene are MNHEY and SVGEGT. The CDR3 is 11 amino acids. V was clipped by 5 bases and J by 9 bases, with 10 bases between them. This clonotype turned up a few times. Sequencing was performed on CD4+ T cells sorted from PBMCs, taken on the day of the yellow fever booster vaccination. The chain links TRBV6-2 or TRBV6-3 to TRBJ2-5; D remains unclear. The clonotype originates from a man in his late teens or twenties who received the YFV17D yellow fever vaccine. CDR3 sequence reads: CASSQSKAQYF. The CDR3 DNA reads TGTGCCAGCAGTCAGAGCAAGGCCCAGTACTTC.